Listed here is a single TCR beta chain. This sample is drawn from a study of T cell changes during pregnancy in multiple sclerosis. The CDR3 covers 17 residues. V lost 0 bases and J 0 bases, leaving 14 bases between the germline ends. Germline V gene sequence: CDR1 SGHVS, CDR2 FQNEAQ. Using immunoSEQ multiplex PCR, the repertoire was profiled, and TCRdb retains in-frame clones only, with some absent. The sample includes under 65,000 clones, 80% to 95% of them seen just once. The TCR was taken from a female donor in good health, enrolled as a control in a pregnancy study. This rearrangement joins TRBV7-8 to TRBJ1-2, with a weak D call TRBD1 (5 bases). The starting material was peripheral blood, obtained after pregnancy. In DNA, the CDR3 is TGTGCCAGCAGCTTAGCCCTCCGACAGAACGCTAACTATGGCTACACCTTC. Translating it yields CASSLALRQNANYGYTF.